This T cell receptor beta chain was identified in a study of prognosis after radiotherapy for stage I lung cancer. The CDR3 length is 14 residues. The V gene's germline CDR1 is SGHAT and CDR2 FQNNGV. V gave up 1 base and J gave up 4 bases, with 8 bases separating them. Researchers used two-round multiplex PCR to amplify TCR beta CDR3 starting from genomic DNA. The first round of PCR was done with primers that matched each TRBV and TRBJ gene. Each CDR3 protein is one row after TCRdb ran MiXCR on the multiplex PCR reads. The table lists roughly 32,000 distinct CDR3 sequences, over 40% of them singletons. This clonotype was found many times.

Sequenced material: PBMCs, taken before or after stereotactic body radiation therapy (not recorded which). This sequence was found in a donor over 45 with non-small cell lung cancer. The rearrangement joins TRBV11-2 to TRBJ2-4; unclear D gene. CDR3 amino acids: CASSLGIGKNIQYF. For the CDR3, the DNA is TGTGCCAGCAGCTTAGGGATAGGAAAAAACATTCAGTACTTC.